The 27 T cell receptor beta chains in this list originate from one sample, sequenced in a study of T cell responses to AZD1222 COVID-19 vaccine. Measured with immunoSEQ multiplex PCR; TCRdb has only the in-frame clones, and not every one. The data contain some 120,000 clones, around 89% of them singletons. The sample consisted of peripheral blood, taken on day 0 of MenACWY control vaccination. The receptor source for this set is an adult in good health.

The chain links TRBV5-4 to TRBJ1-3, with D tentatively TRBD1 (5 bases). Trimming shortened V by 4 bases and J by 0 bases, and 17 bases separated the two germline ends. CDR3 size: 17 residues. Germline V gene lookup returns CDR1 SGHNT and CDR2 YYREEE (reference sequence). The CDR3, as DNA: TGTGCCAGCAGCCTTGGGACCCCAGGGACCTCTGGAAACACCATATATTTT. This encodes CASSLGTPGTSGNTIYF.

The chain combines TRBV5-1 with TRBJ2-7; no firm D call. With 4 bases removed from V and 2 bases from J, the gap between germline ends came to 16 bases. CDR1 and CDR2 from the germline V gene are SGHRS and YFSETQ. The CDR3 has 15 residues. CDR3 amino acids: CASSRIEQPPYEQYF. Written as DNA, the CDR3 is TGCGCCAGCAGCCGGATTGAACAACCACCCTACGAGCAGTACTTC.

CDR3 DNA sequence: TGTGCCAGCAGCTCCCGAGCGGGAGGTACGTACAATGAGCAGTTCTTC. This sequence encodes CASSSRAGGTYNEQFF. The chain couples TRBV7-2 to TRBJ2-1, with TRBD2 matching over 9 bases. This CDR3 contains 16 residues. Germline values: CDR1 SGHTA, CDR2 FQGNSA. V lost 4 bases to trimming and J lost 4 bases; unmatched junction nucleotides: 8.

The chain uses TRBV6-5 and TRBJ1-3; D might be TRBD1 (5 bases). CDR1 and CDR2 from the germline V gene are MNHEY and SVGAGI. Trimming took off 7 bases at V and 3 bases at J, with 13 bases between the two ends. This CDR3 is built from 14 residues. The CDR3 loop is CASKTSGSGNTIYF. The CDR3 DNA reads as TGTGCCAGCAAAACGTCAGGGAGTGGAAACACCATATATTTT.

This clone appeared once. The chain carries TRBV28 and TRBJ2-7; 11 bases align to TRBD1. Trimming at V came to 3 bases and at J to 6 bases, leaving 10 bases not matched to a gene. There are 16 residues in the CDR3. CDR1 and CDR2 from the germline V gene are MDHEN and SYDVKM. The DNA of the CDR3 is TGTGCCAGCAGTTTCGACGGAGGGGGACAGGGGGGCGAGCAGTACTTC. Translation: CASSFDGGGQGGEQYF.

The sample holds a few counts of this clone. The chain has TRBV29-1 and TRBJ1-1; no clear D gene. V lost 4 bases and J 5 bases, leaving 11 bases between the germline ends. CDR1 SQVTM and CDR2 ANQGSEA come from the germline V gene. This CDR3 contains 12 residues. The CDR3 protein is CSVVPLGTEAFF. Here the CDR3 DNA reads TGCAGCGTTGTACCCCTGGGGACTGAAGCTTTCTTT.

The V and J genes are TRBV7-3 and TRBJ2-7; D may be TRBD1 (5 bases). This CDR3 has 16 amino acids. The germline CDR1 and CDR2 sequences are SGHTA and FQGTGA. V shed 2 bases and J shed 3 bases, with 17 bases lying between them. CDR3 protein: CASSLLVSGSFYEQYF. The CDR3 coding sequence is TGTGCCAGCAGCTTATTGGTGTCAGGGTCTTTCTACGAGCAGTACTTC.

The chain uses TRBV11-3 and TRBJ2-1; 11 positions agree with TRBD2. The CDR3 loop spans 20 amino acids. V shed 4 bases, J shed 6 bases, and the junction held 20 bases outside the gene matches. Germline lookup yields CDR1 SGHNT and CDR2 YENEEA. CDR3 bases: TGTGCCAGCAGCTCCATTAAGCTAGCCACACTAGCGGGAGTTGTCAATGAGCAGTTCTTC. Encoded protein: CASSSIKLATLAGVVNEQFF.

This sequence joins TRBV7-6 and TRBJ2-2; D is possibly TRBD2 (6 bases). The ends were cut back, 4 bases at V and 8 bases at J, with 17 bases in the middle. Germline V gene lookup returns CDR1 SGHVS and CDR2 FNYEAQ. The CDR3 contains 15 residues. DNA for the CDR3: TGTGCCAGCAGCTCGGCGGGACCCAAGAGGGGGGAGCTGTTTTTT. This translates into CASSSAGPKRGELFF.

The DNA of the CDR3 is TGTGCCAGCAGCCCGAGACAGGAATATCAGCCCCAGCATTTT. Translated: CASSPRQEYQPQHF. The chain is built from TRBV6-6 and TRBJ1-5, with TRBD1 as a possible D gene (6 bases). The CDR3 is 14 amino acids. Germline V gene sequence: CDR1 MNHNY, CDR2 SVGAGI (reference sequence). V was shortened by 6 bases and J by 5 bases, with 14 bases between the two germline ends.

The chain is built from TRBV19 and TRBJ2-1; TRBD2 might be the D (6 bases). Trimming left V 1 base short and J 8 bases short, with 21 bases between. This CDR3 spans 17 amino acids. From germline, CDR1 is LNHDA and CDR2 SQIVND (reference sequence). CDR3 DNA sequence: TGTGCCAGTAGTATAGGGCTGGCTAGCGAACCTTGGGATGAGCAGTTCTTC. It encodes CASSIGLASEPWDEQFF. Full variable domain (outside the CDR3, taken from reference TRBV19 and TRBJ2-1): DGGITQSPKYLFRKEGQNVTLSCEQNLNHDAMYWYRQDPGQGLRLIYYSQIVNDFQKGDIAEGYSVSREKKESFPLTVTSAQKNPTAFYLCASSIGLASEPWDEQFFGPGTRLTVL.

The chain has TRBV29-1 and TRBJ1-2; D remains ambiguous. The CDR3 totals 15 residues. In germline, CDR1 is SQVTM, CDR2 ANQGSEA. With 4 bases removed from V and 0 bases from J, the gap between germline ends came to 15 bases. Here the CDR3 reads CSVAGGSSANYGYTF. CDR3 nucleotides: TGCAGCGTTGCGGGCGGAAGCAGCGCTAACTATGGCTACACCTTC.

The V and J genes are TRBV30 and TRBJ2-3; 11 bases line up with TRBD2. Unmatched junction bases numbered 0, after V lost 1 base and J lost 0 bases. Looked up from germline, CDR1 is GTSNPN and CDR2 is SVGIG (reference sequence). The CDR3 spans 15 residues. The CDR3 loop is CAWSGLAGSTDTQYF. CDR3 in DNA: TGTGCCTGGAGTGGACTAGCGGGAAGCACAGATACGCAGTATTTT.

The chain couples TRBV10-3 to TRBJ2-1, with 10 bases identical to TRBD1. CDR1 and CDR2 (germline): ENHRY, SYGVKD. This CDR3 has 16 amino acids. V lost 3 bases and J lost 3; bases outside the gene matches: 5. CDR3: CAISDSGTGVYNEQFF. The CDR3 bases are TGTGCCATCAGTGACTCCGGGACAGGGGTCTACAATGAGCAGTTCTTC.

The rearrangement uses TRBV28 and TRBJ1-1; maybe TRBD1 (5 bases). Trimming removed 1 base from V and 3 bases from J, with 15 bases in between. Germline V lookup: CDR1 MDHEN, CDR2 SYDVKM. The CDR3 contains 16 residues. The DNA for the CDR3 is TGTGCCAGCAGTTTATCGAGGGACGGCAGAGACACTGAAGCTTTCTTT. It specifies CASSLSRDGRDTEAFF.

J is TRBJ2-1 and V is TRBV12-3 or TRBV12-4; possible D gene TRBD2, 5 bases. The ends were cut back, 3 bases at V and 8 bases at J, with 8 bases in the middle. The CDR3 loop spans 12 amino acids. This CDR3 reads CASSFGVHEQFF. The CDR3 region has the DNA TGTGCCAGCAGTTTCGGGGTCCATGAGCAGTTCTTC.

V and J are TRBV2 and TRBJ2-2, with 7 bases lining up with TRBD1. The length of the CDR3 is 15 residues. V shed 6 bases and J 4 bases; nucleotides not matched to a gene: 8. Germline CDR1 is SNHLY and CDR2 is FYNNEI. The CDR3 is CASRVGTATTGELFF. The CDR3 region has the DNA TGTGCCAGCAGGGTGGGGACAGCGACCACCGGGGAGCTGTTTTTT.

CDR3 bases: TGTGCCTGGAGTGTACGGGACAGCCTTAATCAGCCCCAGCATTTT. It translates to CAWSVRDSLNQPQHF. V is TRBV30 and J is TRBJ1-5, with 7 nucleotides matching TRBD1. Germline V gene sequence: CDR1 GTSNPN, CDR2 SVGIG (reference sequence). The CDR3 loop spans 15 amino acids. The V segment lost 0 bases and the J segment 4 bases; nucleotides outside the gene matches: 6.

V usage is TRBV5-6 and J usage is TRBJ1-2; D possibly corresponds to TRBD1 (5 bases). Germline V gene sequence: CDR1 SGHDT, CDR2 YYEEEE. The V end was cut by 0 bases, the J end by 4 bases, with 10 bases between. There are 14 residues in the CDR3. This chain's CDR3 is CASSLGQGFYGYTF. The CDR3 DNA is TGTGCCAGCAGCTTGGGCCAGGGTTTCTATGGCTACACCTTC.

To note about this clone: One end of the junction varies from germline; a read error may be responsible. The chain uses TRBV2 and TRBJ1-6, with D maybe TRBD1 (5 bases). CDR1 and CDR2 (germline): SNHLY, FYNNEI. The CDR3 contains 14 residues. As DNA, the CDR3 is TGTGCCAGCAGTGAAGGATCGTCACGGGGCCCAGGCGGCTTT. As protein: CASSEGSSRGPGGF.

The chain is built from TRBV29-1 and TRBJ2-1; 7 bases agree with TRBD2. Per the germline V gene, CDR1 is SQVTM and CDR2 is ANQGSEA. This CDR3 contains 13 residues. J lost 9 bases, V lost 6 bases, and 11 bases had no gene match. The CDR3 loop reads CSVLSGKAIEQFF. The CDR3 region has the DNA TGCAGCGTGTTAAGCGGGAAGGCTATTGAGCAGTTCTTC.

The chain recombines TRBV27 with TRBJ1-3; 7 bases agree with TRBD1. CDR3 length equals 14 residues. Trimming removed 4 bases from V and 0 bases from J; junction bases left unmatched: 0. In germline, CDR1 is MNHEY, CDR2 SMNVEV (reference sequence). DNA for the CDR3: TGTGCCAGCAGTTCAGGGGGCTCTGGAAACACCATATATTTT. Its translation is CASSSGGSGNTIYF.

The chain is built from TRBV7-9 and TRBJ1-5; TRBD1 aligns across 8 bases. The CDR3 contains 15 residues. CDR1 and CDR2 (germline): SEHNR, FQNEAQ (reference sequence). The V and J ends lost 7 bases and 8 bases, in that order; junction bases with no gene match: 13. Here the CDR3 reads CASNTGAGGQEPQHF. CDR3 DNA sequence: TGTGCCAGCAACACTGGGGCAGGGGGCCAGGAGCCCCAGCATTTT.

This clone was counted once. This chain's CDR3 is CASSPDRPTEAFF. The CDR3 DNA is TGTGCCAGCAGCCCCGACAGGCCCACTGAAGCTTTCTTT. This chain connects TRBV9 to TRBJ1-1; tentative D call: TRBD1 (6 bases). The CDR3 extends over 13 amino acids. The germline V gene has CDR1 SGDLS and CDR2 YYNGEE. Trimming removed 4 bases at V and 4 bases at J, with 11 bases between.

This clone was found once. V gene TRBV7-7 combines with J gene TRBJ2-6; D uncertain. There are 14 residues in the CDR3. In germline, CDR1 is SSHAT, CDR2 FNYEAQ (reference sequence). The germline V and J ends were trimmed by 5 bases and 0 bases, with 5 bases remaining between them. CDR3 loop: CASSPTSGANVLTF. As DNA, the CDR3 is TGTGCCAGCAGCCCCACCTCTGGGGCCAACGTCCTGACTTTC.

The V call is TRBV2, the J call TRBJ1-3; no clear D. The CDR3 spans 11 residues. The germline CDR1 and CDR2 sequences are SNHLY and FYNNEI. The V and J ends lost 8 bases and 4 bases respectively, with 6 bases between them. In DNA form, the CDR3 reads TGTGCCAGCGGGGTAGGAAACACCATATATTTT. Residues: CASGVGNTIYF.

This rearrangement joins TRBV6-2 or TRBV6-3 to TRBJ2-7; no clear D. The CDR3 runs to 13 residues. V was cut by 6 bases and J by 4 bases, with 13 bases left in between. Germline V gives CDR1 MNHEY, CDR2 SVGEGT. CDR3 DNA sequence: TGTGCCAGCAGCCGCATTGAAGTGTACGAGCAGTACTTC. Translating it yields CASSRIEVYEQYF.